The 28 T cell receptor beta chains below come from one sample, sequenced in a study of T cell repertoires in cytomegalovirus infection. These TCRs' antigens remain unknown. TCRdb reprocessed the reads via MiXCR and lists one record per CDR3 protein. The sample has roughly 860,000 distinct CDR3 sequences, approximately 29% seen once. The sample was cultured CD8+ T cells from PBMCs, taken from culture after CMV antigen stimulation. The source of these receptors is a human donor in good health (CMV status not recorded). Some clones in this sample may be carry-over from other donors' samples.

The count of this clonotype is one. The chain couples TRBV4-1 to TRBJ2-3; D is perhaps TRBD2 (5 bases). The V gene's germline CDR1 is MGHRA and CDR2 YSYEKL. The CDR3 is 13 residues long. V lost 3 bases and J lost 4, with 8 bases in between. The CDR3 region has the DNA TGCGCCAGCAGCCAGAGGGCTTCAGATACGCAGTATTTT. Encoded protein: CASSQRASDTQYF.

This chain joins TRBV27 and TRBJ1-3; the D gene is possibly TRBD1 (6 bases). Germline V lookup: CDR1 MNHEY, CDR2 SMNVEV (reference sequence). The ends were cut back, 2 bases at V and 3 bases at J, with 11 bases in the middle. The CDR3 length is 15 residues. The chain's CDR3 is CASSLTTGLGNTIYF. The CDR3, as DNA: TGTGCCAGCAGTTTAACAACAGGGCTTGGAAACACCATATATTTT.

This clonotype has a count of ten or more. The DNA of the CDR3 is TGTGCCACCCACCAGGGGGGCAAGAGCACAGATACGCAGTATTTT. Its translation: CATHQGGKSTDTQYF. The chain recombines TRBV7-8 with TRBJ2-3; D may be TRBD1 (7 bases). CDR3 length equals 15 residues. Trimming shortened V by 10 bases and J by 0 bases, and 17 bases separated the two germline ends. CDR1 and CDR2 (germline): SGHVS, FQNEAQ.

The sample holds one count of this clonotype. A junction end diverges from the germline sequence, so it may reflect a read error. The rearrangement uses TRBV6-5 and TRBJ1-6, with 10 positions matching TRBD1. Per germline, CDR1 MNHEY and CDR2 SVGAGI. CDR3 length: 16 amino acids. This CDR3 reads CANSYSTGGGNSPLHF. The CDR3, as DNA: TGTGCCAACAGTTACTCGACAGGGGGCGGGAATTCACCCCTCCACTTT.

V usage is TRBV5-4 and J usage is TRBJ2-7, with 9 positions matching TRBD1. The trim removed 0 bases at V and 2 bases at J, leaving 6 bases unmatched. Germline CDR1 SGHNT, CDR2 YYREEE (reference sequence). The CDR3 is 16 residues long. The CDR3 DNA is TGTGCCAGCAGCTTGGGGGCGGACAGGGGTACCTACGAGCAGTACTTC. Its protein product is CASSLGADRGTYEQYF.

J is TRBJ2-1 and V is TRBV20-1, with 13 bases fitting TRBD2. Germline trimming cut 4 bases from V and 4 bases from J; bases unmatched to any gene: 4. CDR1 DFQATT and CDR2 SNEGSKA come from the germline V gene (reference sequence). The CDR3 length is 15 residues. The CDR3 sequence is CSATGLAGVYNEQFF. The CDR3 bases are TGCAGTGCTACCGGACTAGCGGGGGTATACAATGAGCAGTTCTTC.

A few counts support this clonotype. The chain combines TRBV6-1 with TRBJ2-7, with D hard to call. The germline gives CDR1 MNHNS, CDR2 SASEGT. The CDR3 length is 10 residues. The V and J ends lost 4 bases and 7 bases respectively, with 5 bases between them. CDR3 protein: CASSAVEQYF. The CDR3 bases are TGTGCCAGCAGTGCTGTGGAGCAGTACTTC.

The sample holds many counts of this clonotype. The chain employs TRBV12-3 or TRBV12-4 and TRBJ2-3; 9 bases fit TRBD2. CDR3 length: 21 residues. V shed 3 bases, J shed 0 bases, and the junction held 19 bases outside the gene matches. This CDR3 reads CASSFSTSGLAFLSSTDTQYF. The CDR3 DNA reads TGTGCCAGCAGTTTTTCGACCTCAGGACTAGCGTTCCTATCTAGCACAGATACGCAGTATTTT.

V and J are TRBV12-5 and TRBJ1-1; D is perhaps TRBD1 (6 bases). Germline assignment: CDR1 LGHNT and CDR2 FRNRAP. Trimming took 5 bases from V and 5 from J, leaving 9 bases between them. The CDR3 spans 12 residues. CDR3 sequence reads: CASGQGWTEAFF. The CDR3 DNA reads TGTGCTAGTGGTCAGGGGTGGACTGAAGCTTTCTTT.

This clonotype was counted between two and nine times. V is TRBV7-6 and J is TRBJ1-1; the D is unclear. Germline V gives CDR1 SGHVS, CDR2 FNYEAQ. Deletions cut 11 bases from V and 11 bases from J, with 24 bases between. This CDR3 is built from 13 residues. CDR3 sequence: CASAREPGVDAFF. The CDR3 coding sequence is TGTGCCTCTGCTCGAGAGCCCGGGGTGGACGCTTTCTTT.

This clonotype was counted between two and nine times. CDR3 sequence reads: CASSLTPRLSPSGGGYNEQFF. In nucleotides, the CDR3 is TGTGCCAGCAGCTTAACGCCCCGACTTTCGCCCTCGGGGGGGGGCTACAATGAGCAGTTCTTC. The chain couples TRBV7-3 to TRBJ2-1; 8 bases fit TRBD2. The CDR3 spans 21 residues. The V segment lost 0 bases and the J segment 3 bases; nucleotides outside the gene matches: 19. Germline CDR1 is SGHTA and CDR2 is FQGTGA.

This clonotype has more than one count but fewer than ten. The chain has TRBV4-3 and TRBJ1-4, with a tentative D call TRBD1 (6 bases). The V end was cut by 2 bases, the J end by 8 bases, with 12 bases between. The CDR3 spans 14 residues. The germline V gene encodes CDR1 LGHNA and CDR2 YSLEER. CDR3 DNA sequence: TGCGCCAGCAGCCAACGGGCAGGGGAAGAAAAACTGTTTTTT. As protein: CASSQRAGEEKLFF.

This clonotype was seen only a few times. The CDR3 loop is CASDEGHYNSPLHF. CDR3 in DNA: TGTGCCAGCGATGAGGGCCACTATAATTCACCCCTCCACTTT. The V call is TRBV9, the J call TRBJ1-6, with D unresolved. Germline lookup yields CDR1 SGDLS and CDR2 YYNGEE. CDR3 size: 14 residues. V dropped 7 bases and J dropped 3 bases, with 11 bases sitting between them. Based on the CDR3 plus reference TRBV9 and TRBJ1-6, the full variable domain is DSGVTQTPKHLITATGQRVTLRCSPRSGDLSVYWYQQSLDQGLQFLIQYYNGEERAKGNILERFSAQQFPDLHSELNLSSLELGDSALYFCASDEGHYNSPLHFGNGTRLTVT.

This chain's CDR3 is CASSYAGWVQETQYF. CDR3 in DNA: TGTGCCAGCAGTTACGCTGGGTGGGTCCAAGAGACCCAGTACTTC. The V and J genes are TRBV6-5 and TRBJ2-5; D not certain. Germline CDR1 and CDR2: MNHEY and SVGAGI. The CDR3 consists of 15 residues. V was shortened by 2 bases and J by 1 base, with 11 bases between the two germline ends.

As to this clonotype: The CDR3 ends on some other residue instead of the conserved phenylalanine or tryptophan, so this is likely a read error. V gene TRBV7-4 combines with J gene TRBJ1-2; D remains unclear. V lost 5 bases to trimming and J lost 4 bases, with 8 bases between them. The CDR3 is made up of 12 amino acids. Germline V gene data show CDR1 as SGHVT and CDR2 as SQSDAQ. For the CDR3, the DNA is TGTGCCAGCAGCAGTACGGTCTATGGCTACACCCTC. The encoded protein is CASSSTVYGYTL.

This clonotype was picked up one time. The chain's CDR3 is CASSEFGTGEQFF. DNA for the CDR3: TGCGCCAGCAGTGAGTTCGGGACAGGAGAGCAGTTCTTC. The V gene is TRBV10-1, the J gene TRBJ2-1; 8 bases agree with TRBD1. CDR3 size: 13 residues. CDR1 is WNHNN, CDR2 SYGVQD, per germline (reference sequence). The V segment lost 1 base and the J segment 10 bases; nucleotides outside the gene matches: 3.

In its sample, this clonotype was seen a few times. A much larger clone differs by one base, so this may be a read error. This chain joins TRBV2 and TRBJ1-1; D uncertain. The CDR3 is made up of 12 amino acids. Germline values: CDR1 SNHLY, CDR2 FYNNEI. With 5 bases removed from V and 4 bases from J, the gap between germline ends came to 8 bases. The CDR3: CASSFMGTEAFF. In DNA form, the CDR3 reads TGTGCCAGCAGTTTTATGGGCACTGAAGCTTTCTTT.

Comment on this clonotype: This may be a read error: a much more frequent sequence differs by one nucleotide. This chain connects TRBV7-8 to TRBJ1-5; D remains unclear. Per the germline V gene, CDR1 is SGHVS and CDR2 is FQNEAQ. This CDR3 contains 14 residues. This chain's CDR3 is CVSSNLISNQPQHF. CDR3 DNA sequence: TGTGTCAGCAGCAACCTTATTAGCAATCAGCCCCAGCATTTT.

The chain is built from TRBV27 and TRBJ1-4; no definite D call. Deletions cut 6 bases from V and 8 bases from J, with 16 bases between. Germline V gene lookup returns CDR1 MNHEY and CDR2 SMNVEV (reference sequence). This CDR3 is 14 amino acids long. CDR3 in amino acids: CASSENGPREKLFF. The DNA of the CDR3 is TGTGCCAGCAGCGAAAATGGACCGCGAGAAAAACTGTTTTTT. Full variable domain (remainder filled in from reference TRBV27 and TRBJ1-4): EAQVTQNPRYLITVTGKKLTVTCSQNMNHEYMSWYRQDPGLGLRQIYYSMNVEVTDKGDVPEGYKVSRKEKRNFPLILESPSPNQTSLYFCASSENGPREKLFFGSGTQLSVL.

This clonotype showed up just a few times. V usage is TRBV11-1 and J usage is TRBJ2-1; tentative D call: TRBD2 (6 bases). Germline values: CDR1 SGHAT, CDR2 FQDESV (reference sequence). The V gene lost 1 base and the J gene lost 3 bases, with 22 bases spanning the gap. CDR3 length equals 19 residues. The CDR3 DNA sequence: TGTGCCAGCAGCTTAGTCGGGTGGGCAGCTAGCGCCGGCTACAATGAGCAGTTCTTC. This gives the protein CASSLVGWAASAGYNEQFF.

This clonotype was seen at least ten times. This chain uses TRBV7-6 with TRBJ2-5; D is possibly TRBD1 (6 bases). Trimming stripped 4 bases from V and 3 bases from J, with 12 bases between. Germline loops: CDR1 SGHVS, CDR2 FNYEAQ. The CDR3 covers 14 residues. The CDR3 region has the DNA TGTGCCAGCAGCTCCCCGGGACACGAAGAGACCCAGTACTTC. This translates into CASSSPGHEETQYF.

The J gene is TRBJ2-2, the V gene TRBV4-1; D not certain. This CDR3 contains 13 residues. In germline, CDR1 is MGHRA, CDR2 YSYEKL. With 3 bases removed from V and 9 bases from J, the gap between germline ends came to 11 bases. The CDR3 nucleotides are TGCGCCAGCAGCCAGGTTCGAGGCTGGGAGCTGTTTTTT. Translating it yields CASSQVRGWELFF.

On this clonotype: A much larger clone lies one base from this, so it may be a read error. This chain connects TRBV7-6 to TRBJ2-5, with unresolved D. This CDR3 contains 12 residues. Germline CDR1 reads SGHVS; CDR2 reads FNYEAQ. The CDR3 reads CANSFSRETQYF. DNA for the CDR3: TGTGCCAACAGCTTTAGTCGGGAGACCCAGTACTTC.

This clonotype was seen more than once but under ten times. This chain connects TRBV10-3 to TRBJ2-5, with no clear D. V shed 8 bases and J shed 4 bases, with 11 bases lying between them. Germline values: CDR1 ENHRY, CDR2 SYGVKD. The CDR3 runs 12 residues. The CDR3 bases are TGTGCCATCTCTACGGGCGGAGAGACCCAGTACTTC. This sequence encodes CAISTGGETQYF.

The chain is built from TRBV6-6 and TRBJ2-3; D is ambiguous. The CDR3 is 17 amino acids. V lost 2 bases to trimming and J lost 2 bases, with 17 bases between them. Germline CDR1 and CDR2: MNHNY and SVGAGI (reference sequence). CDR3 sequence reads: CASSYPKGSRDTDTQYF. CDR3 nucleotide sequence: TGTGCCAGCAGTTACCCAAAGGGTAGTCGAGACACAGATACGCAGTATTTT.

This clonotype has a count of ten or more. The chain combines TRBV27 with TRBJ1-2, with 9 nucleotides matching TRBD1. V lost 0 bases and J lost 1; bases outside the gene matches: 6. Germline CDR1 reads MNHEY; CDR2 reads SMNVEV (reference sequence). CDR3 length: 17 residues. CDR3 amino acids: CASSLSPGTGLNYGYTF. The CDR3 nucleotides read TGTGCCAGCAGTTTATCTCCCGGGACAGGGCTTAACTATGGCTACACCTTC.

The chain links TRBV6-5 to TRBJ2-2; 8 bases are shared with TRBD1. Per the germline V gene, CDR1 is MNHEY and CDR2 is SVGAGI. V lost 2 bases to trimming and J lost 3 bases; unmatched junction nucleotides: 8. This CDR3 has 17 residues. The CDR3 sequence is CASSYGAGGADTGELFF. The CDR3 coding sequence is TGTGCCAGCAGTTACGGAGCAGGGGGCGCGGACACCGGGGAGCTGTTTTTT.

The chain employs TRBV6-6 and TRBJ2-1; 8 bases agree with TRBD2. The CDR3 spans 13 residues. From germline, CDR1 is MNHNY and CDR2 SVGAGI (reference sequence). V was clipped by 11 bases and J by 7 bases; unmatched bases: 10. CDR3 region: CAGGGGPYNEQFF. DNA for the CDR3: TGTGCCGGTGGCGGGGGGCCTTATAATGAGCAGTTCTTC.